This entry features one T cell receptor (beta chain) sequence. Antigen: not known. This may stem from a read error, because a much larger clone lies one nucleotide away. The data are from a study of glioma-infiltrating T cells. As for the study in general: WHO grade II oligodendrogliomas or astrocytomas, plus non-recurrent WHO grade IV glioblastomas, were sampled.

Findings and limits, study-wide: A blood CDR3 motif signature was depleted in highly divergent patients.

Amplification of TCR alpha and beta CDR3 regions from RNA used iRepertoire nested multiplex PCR. From the multiplex PCR reads, TCRdb called clonotypes with MiXCR, one entry per CDR3 protein. The data show 300,000 to 450,000 distinct CDR3 sequences, 41% seen once. The V and J ends lost 10 bases and 9 bases, in that order; junction bases with no gene match: 17. The CDR3 length is 15 residues. Germline CDR1 reads LNHNV; CDR2 reads YYDKDF (reference sequence). The chain recombines TRBV15 with TRBJ1-5; TRBD1 aligns across 8 bases. The clonotype originates from a human donor with low-grade glioma or glioblastoma, undergoing nonglioma brain surgery, or in good health (not recorded which). The specimen sequenced was glioma tissue, nonneoplastic brain tissue, or PBMCs (not recorded which). The CDR3 sequence is CASPPSDREHRPQHF. CDR3 in DNA: TGTGCCAGCCCCCCCTCGGACAGGGAACATCGGCCCCAGCATTTT.